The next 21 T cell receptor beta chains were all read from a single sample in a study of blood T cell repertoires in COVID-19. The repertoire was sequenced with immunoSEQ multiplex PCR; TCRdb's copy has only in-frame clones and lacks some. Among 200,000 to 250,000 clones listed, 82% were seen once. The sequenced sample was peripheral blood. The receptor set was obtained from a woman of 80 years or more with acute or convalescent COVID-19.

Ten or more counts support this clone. The CDR3 DNA sequence: TGTGCCAGCAGTCCCCCACGGGTTATGAACACTGAAGCTTTCTTT. Translating gives CASSPPRVMNTEAFF. This rearrangement joins TRBV28 to TRBJ1-1; D remains unclear. V lost 5 bases and J lost 0, with 13 bases in between. This CDR3 is built from 15 residues. Germline V gene sequence: CDR1 MDHEN, CDR2 SYDVKM.

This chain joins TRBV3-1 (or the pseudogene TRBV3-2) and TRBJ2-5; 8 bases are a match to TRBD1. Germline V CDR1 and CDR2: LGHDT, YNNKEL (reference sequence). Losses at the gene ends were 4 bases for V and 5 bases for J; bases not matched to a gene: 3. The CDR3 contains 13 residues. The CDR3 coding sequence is TGTGCCAGCAGCCCAGGGGGCAGGGAGACCCAGTACTTC. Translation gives CASSPGGRETQYF.

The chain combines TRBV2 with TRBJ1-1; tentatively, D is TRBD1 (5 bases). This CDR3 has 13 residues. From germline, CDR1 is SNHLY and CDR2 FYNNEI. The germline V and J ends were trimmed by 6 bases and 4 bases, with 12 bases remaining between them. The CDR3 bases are TGTGCCAGCAGGTATCAGGGAGGCACTGAAGCTTTCTTT. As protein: CASRYQGGTEAFF.

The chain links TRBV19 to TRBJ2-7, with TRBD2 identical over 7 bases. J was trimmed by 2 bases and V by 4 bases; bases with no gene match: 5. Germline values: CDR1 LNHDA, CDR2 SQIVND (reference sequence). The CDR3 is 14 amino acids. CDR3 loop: CASSKAGMTYEQYF. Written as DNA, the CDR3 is TGTGCCAGTAGTAAAGCGGGAATGACCTACGAGCAGTACTTC.

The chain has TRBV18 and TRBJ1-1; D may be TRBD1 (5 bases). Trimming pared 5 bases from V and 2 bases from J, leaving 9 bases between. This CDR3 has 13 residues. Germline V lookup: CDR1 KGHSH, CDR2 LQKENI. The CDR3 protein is CASSKTDNTEAFF. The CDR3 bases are TGTGCCAGCTCAAAGACAGATAACACTGAAGCTTTCTTT. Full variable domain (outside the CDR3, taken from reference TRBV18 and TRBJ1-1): NAGVMQNPRHLVRRRGQEARLRCSPMKGHSHVYWYRQLPEEGLKFMVYLQKENIIDESGMPKERFSAEFPKEGPSILRIQQVVRGDSAAYFCASSKTDNTEAFFGQGTRLTVV.

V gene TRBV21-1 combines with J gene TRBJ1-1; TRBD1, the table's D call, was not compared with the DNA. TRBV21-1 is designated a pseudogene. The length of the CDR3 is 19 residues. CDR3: CASSKERRSGVLSNTEAFF. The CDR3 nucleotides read TGTGCCAGCAGCAAAGAGAGGAGGTCAGGGGTGCTATCGAACACTGAAGCTTTCTTT.

DNA for the CDR3: TGTGCCAGCAGTCGACAGGGCGCCGGAAACACCATATATTTT. This encodes CASSRQGAGNTIYF. The chain is built from TRBV2 and TRBJ1-3; the match to TRBD1 covers 7 bases. Germline values: CDR1 SNHLY, CDR2 FYNNEI. The junction had 5 bases not matched to a gene; V was cut back by 5 bases and J by 4 bases. The length of the CDR3 is 14 residues. Filled out from reference TRBV2 and TRBJ1-3, the complete variable domain reads EPEVTQTPSHQVTQMGQEVILRCVPISNHLYFYWYRQILGQKVEFLVSFYNNEISEKSEIFDDQFSVERPDGSNFTLKIRSTKLEDSAMYFCASSRQGAGNTIYFGEGSWLTVV.

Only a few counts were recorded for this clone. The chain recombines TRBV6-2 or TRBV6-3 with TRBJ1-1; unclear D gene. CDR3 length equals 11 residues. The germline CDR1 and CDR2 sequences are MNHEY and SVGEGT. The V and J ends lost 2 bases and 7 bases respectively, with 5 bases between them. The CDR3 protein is CASSYTDEAFF. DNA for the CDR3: TGTGCCAGCAGTTACACAGATGAAGCTTTCTTT.

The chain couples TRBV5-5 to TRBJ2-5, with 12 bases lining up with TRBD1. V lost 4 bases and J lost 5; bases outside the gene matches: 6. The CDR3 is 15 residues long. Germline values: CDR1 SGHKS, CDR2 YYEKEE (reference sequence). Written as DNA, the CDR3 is TGTGCCAGCAGCACCGGGACAGGGGGCGTTGAGACCCAGTACTTC. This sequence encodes CASSTGTGGVETQYF. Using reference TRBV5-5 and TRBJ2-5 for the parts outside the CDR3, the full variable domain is DAGVTQSPTHLIKTRGQQVTLRCSPISGHKSVSWYQQVLGQGPQFIFQYYEKEERGRGNFPDRFSARQFPNYSSELNVNALLLGDSALYLCASSTGTGGVETQYFGPGTRLLVL.

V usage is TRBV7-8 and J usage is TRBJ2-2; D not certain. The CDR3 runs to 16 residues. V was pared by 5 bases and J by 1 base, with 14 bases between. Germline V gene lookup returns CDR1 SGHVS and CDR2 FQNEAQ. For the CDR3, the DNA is TGTGCCAGCAGCCCCTATGGTCTAGGGAACACCGGGGAGCTGTTTTTT. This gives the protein CASSPYGLGNTGELFF.

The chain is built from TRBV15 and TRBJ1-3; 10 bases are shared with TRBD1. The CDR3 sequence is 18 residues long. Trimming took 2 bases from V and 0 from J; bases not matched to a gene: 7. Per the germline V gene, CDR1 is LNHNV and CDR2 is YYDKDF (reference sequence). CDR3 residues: CATSRSGTGAISGNTIYF. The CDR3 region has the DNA TGTGCCACCAGCAGATCCGGGACAGGGGCGATCTCTGGAAACACCATATATTTT.

Here the CDR3 reads CASSLSSLAGVTDTQYF. Written as DNA, the CDR3 is TGTGCCAGCAGCTTGTCCTCTCTAGCGGGGGTCACAGATACGCAGTATTTT. This rearrangement joins TRBV7-8 to TRBJ2-3; 10 bases fit TRBD2. The length of the CDR3 is 17 residues. Germline V gives CDR1 SGHVS, CDR2 FQNEAQ. V lost 3 bases to trimming and J lost 2 bases; unmatched junction nucleotides: 8.

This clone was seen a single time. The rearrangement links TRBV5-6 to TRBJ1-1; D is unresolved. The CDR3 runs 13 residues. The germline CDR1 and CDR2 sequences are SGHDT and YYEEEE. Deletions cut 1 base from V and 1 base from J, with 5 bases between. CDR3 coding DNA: TGTGCCAGCAGCTTGCGCGGGAACACTGAAGCTTTCTTT. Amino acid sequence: CASSLRGNTEAFF.

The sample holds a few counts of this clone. This CDR3 is CASSYYGQNYEQYF. The CDR3 nucleotides read TGTGCCAGCAGTTACTACGGACAGAACTACGAGCAGTACTTC. The genes are TRBV6-5 and TRBJ2-7; possible D gene TRBD1, 6 bases. This CDR3 comprises 14 residues. V was clipped by 1 base and J by 3 bases, with 10 bases between them. Germline CDR1 reads MNHEY; CDR2 reads SVGAGI.

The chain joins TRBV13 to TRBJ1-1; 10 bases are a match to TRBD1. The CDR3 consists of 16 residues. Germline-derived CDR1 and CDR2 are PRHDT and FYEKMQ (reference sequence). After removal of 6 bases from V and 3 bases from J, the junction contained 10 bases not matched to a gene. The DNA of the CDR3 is TGTGCCAGCAGATCGGGACAGGGGAAGGGACACACTGAAGCTTTCTTT. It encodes CASRSGQGKGHTEAFF.

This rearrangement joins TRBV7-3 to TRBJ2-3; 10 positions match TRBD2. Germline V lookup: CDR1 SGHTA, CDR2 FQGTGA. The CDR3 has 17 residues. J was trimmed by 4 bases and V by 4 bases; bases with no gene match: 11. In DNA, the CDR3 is TGTGCCAGCAGCTACAGGGGGACTAGCGTCGGATCAGATACGCAGTATTTT. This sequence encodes CASSYRGTSVGSDTQYF.

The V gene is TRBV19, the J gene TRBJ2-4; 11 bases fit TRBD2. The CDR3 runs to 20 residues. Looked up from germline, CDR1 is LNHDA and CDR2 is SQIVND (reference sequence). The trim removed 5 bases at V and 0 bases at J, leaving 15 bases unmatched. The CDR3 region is CASSLISRTSGPLAKNIQYF. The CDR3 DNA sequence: TGTGCCAGTAGTCTGATTTCTAGGACTAGCGGGCCGCTAGCCAAAAACATTCAGTACTTC.

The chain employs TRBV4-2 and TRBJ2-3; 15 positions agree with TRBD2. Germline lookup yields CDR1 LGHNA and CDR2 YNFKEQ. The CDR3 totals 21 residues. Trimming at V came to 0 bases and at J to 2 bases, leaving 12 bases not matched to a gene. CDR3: CASSQDGVGTSGGLNTDTQYF. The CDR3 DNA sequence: TGTGCCAGCAGCCAAGATGGTGTGGGGACTAGCGGGGGGTTAAACACAGATACGCAGTATTTT.

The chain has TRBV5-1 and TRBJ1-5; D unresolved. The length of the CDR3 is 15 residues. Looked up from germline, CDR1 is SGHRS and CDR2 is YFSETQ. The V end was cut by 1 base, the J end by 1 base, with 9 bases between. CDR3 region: CASSLSGFSNQPQHF. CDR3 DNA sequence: TGCGCCAGCAGCTTGAGCGGTTTCAGCAATCAGCCCCAGCATTTT.

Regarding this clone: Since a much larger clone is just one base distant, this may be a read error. In DNA form, the CDR3 reads TGCGCCAGCAGCTTGGGGACAGTGAACACTGAAGCTTTCTTT. Translated, it gives CASSLGTVNTEAFF. This rearrangement joins TRBV5-1 to TRBJ1-1, with D tentatively TRBD1 (6 bases). Trimming left V 0 bases short and J 0 bases short, with 6 bases between. The CDR3 covers 14 residues. Looked up from germline, CDR1 is SGHRS and CDR2 is YFSETQ. The variable domain in full, with the rest retrieved from reference TRBV5-1 and TRBJ1-1, is KAGVTQTPRYLIKTRGQQVTLSCSPISGHRSVSWYQQTPGQGLQFLFEYFSETQRNKGNFPGRFSGRQFSNSRSEMNVSTLELGDSALYLCASSLGTVNTEAFFGQGTRLTVV.

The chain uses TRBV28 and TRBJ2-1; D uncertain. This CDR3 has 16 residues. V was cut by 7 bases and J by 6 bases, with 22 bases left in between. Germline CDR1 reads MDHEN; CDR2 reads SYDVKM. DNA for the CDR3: TGTGCCAGCACCGGTGCCGGGTCCAGCTATGTCAATGAGCAGTTCTTC. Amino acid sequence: CASTGAGSSYVNEQFF.